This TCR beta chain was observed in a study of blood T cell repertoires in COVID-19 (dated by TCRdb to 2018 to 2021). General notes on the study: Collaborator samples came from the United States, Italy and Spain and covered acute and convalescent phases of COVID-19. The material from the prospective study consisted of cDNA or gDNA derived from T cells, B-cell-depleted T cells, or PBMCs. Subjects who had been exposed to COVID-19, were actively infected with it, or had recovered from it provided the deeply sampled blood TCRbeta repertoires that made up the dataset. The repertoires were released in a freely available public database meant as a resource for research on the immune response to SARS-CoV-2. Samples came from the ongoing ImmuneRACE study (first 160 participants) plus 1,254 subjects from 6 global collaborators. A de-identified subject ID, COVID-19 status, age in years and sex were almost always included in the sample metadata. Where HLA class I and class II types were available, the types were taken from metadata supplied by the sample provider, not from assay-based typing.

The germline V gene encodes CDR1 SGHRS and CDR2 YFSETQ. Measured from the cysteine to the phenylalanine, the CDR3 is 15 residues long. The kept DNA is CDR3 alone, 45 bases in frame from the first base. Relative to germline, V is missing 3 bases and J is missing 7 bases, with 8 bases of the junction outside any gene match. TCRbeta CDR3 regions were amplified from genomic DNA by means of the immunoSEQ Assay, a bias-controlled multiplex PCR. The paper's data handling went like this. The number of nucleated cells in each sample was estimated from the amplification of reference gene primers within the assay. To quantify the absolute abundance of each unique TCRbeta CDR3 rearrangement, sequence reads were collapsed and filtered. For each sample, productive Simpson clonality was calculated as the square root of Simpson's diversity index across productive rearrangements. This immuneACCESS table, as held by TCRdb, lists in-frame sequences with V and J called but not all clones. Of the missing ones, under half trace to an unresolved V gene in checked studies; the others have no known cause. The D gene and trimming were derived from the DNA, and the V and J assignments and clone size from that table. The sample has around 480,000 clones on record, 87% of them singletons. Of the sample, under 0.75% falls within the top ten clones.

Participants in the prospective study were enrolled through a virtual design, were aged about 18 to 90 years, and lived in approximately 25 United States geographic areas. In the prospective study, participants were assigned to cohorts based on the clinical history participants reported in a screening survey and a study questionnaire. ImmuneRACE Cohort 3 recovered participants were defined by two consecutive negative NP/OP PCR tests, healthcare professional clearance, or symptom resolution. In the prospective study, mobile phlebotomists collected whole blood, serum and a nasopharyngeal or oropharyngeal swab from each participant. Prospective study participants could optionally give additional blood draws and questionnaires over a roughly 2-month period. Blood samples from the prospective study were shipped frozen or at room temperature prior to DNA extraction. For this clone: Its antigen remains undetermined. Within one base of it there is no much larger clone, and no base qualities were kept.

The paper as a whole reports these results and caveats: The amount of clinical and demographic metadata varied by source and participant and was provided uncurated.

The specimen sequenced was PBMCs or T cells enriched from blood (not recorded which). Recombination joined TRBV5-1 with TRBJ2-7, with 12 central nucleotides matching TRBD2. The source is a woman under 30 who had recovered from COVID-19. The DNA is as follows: TGCGCCAGCAGCTGGGGGACTAGCGGGCTTGAAGAGCAGTACTTC. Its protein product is CASSWGTSGLEEQYF.